This T cell receptor beta chain was sequenced for a study of response to subunit inactivated influenza vaccine. The CDR3 contains 13 residues. Looked up from germline, CDR1 is SGHRS and CDR2 is YFSETQ. Trimming pared 2 bases from V and 8 bases from J, leaving 13 bases between. TCRdb reanalysed the RT-PCR reads using MiXCR and keeps one entry per CDR3 protein. The sample shows a few hundred thousand distinct CDR3 sequences, 14% of them seen only once. The chain employs TRBV5-1 and TRBJ1-1; D may be TRBD1 (5 bases). This receptor was taken from a man aged 50 to 59 who received an inactivated influenza vaccine. The material was PBMCs from blood, obtained 12 days after vaccination. As DNA, the CDR3 is TGCGCCAGCAGCTTTGGAGGGGTAGACGAAGCTTTCTTT. Its protein is CASSFGGVDEAFF. Full variable domain (outside the CDR3, taken from reference TRBV5-1 and TRBJ1-1): KAGVTQTPRYLIKTRGQQVTLSCSPISGHRSVSWYQQTPGQGLQFLFEYFSETQRNKGNFPGRFSGRQFSNSRSEMNVSTLELGDSALYLCASSFGGVDEAFFGQGTRLTVV.